This T cell receptor beta chain came from a study of T-cell reconstitution after alpha-beta-depleted transplantation in children. Whole-study results and caveats: Reportedly, alpha-beta T cells present about two months post-transplant originated from several hundred expanded clones of graft origin. Recipient T cells and thymic progenitors that survived were the source of the high TCRbeta diversity seen at day 60 in some patients. Hyperexpanded clones declined; after one year, newly produced T cells mostly supplied diversity.

V was clipped by 6 bases and J by 2 bases, with 17 bases between them. The CDR3 loop spans 14 amino acids. CDR1 and CDR2 from the germline V gene are DFQATT and SNEGSKA (reference sequence). This clonotype was observed a handful of times. Antigen: not known. It was with unique molecular identifiers that the TCRbeta library was prepared. Via MiXCR, TCRdb re-called the PCR reads, giving one row per CDR3 protein. The repertoire holds around 700,000 distinct CDR3 sequences, less than 15% seen once, with 0.79% in the top ten. Sequencing was performed on PBMCs, taken before TCRalphabeta/CD19-depleted stem cell transplant. The gene calls are TRBV20-1 and TRBJ2-7, with D tentatively TRBD2 (7 bases). This receptor was taken from a girl aged 2 to 9 with congenital amegakaryocytic thrombocytopenia, due to receive a stem cell transplant. The CDR3 here is CSAGSGGSAYEQYF. DNA for the CDR3: TGCAGTGCGGGCTCGGGGGGCTCTGCCTACGAGCAGTACTTC.